The T cell receptor beta chain described here comes from a study of T cell repertoires in cytomegalovirus infection. Study background: CMV epitopes, recently identified HLA-C-restricted and well-studied HLA-B-restricted, were used. Carrying CMV and the relevant HLA type showed in public TCR beta signatures.

A single record per CDR3 protein comes from TCRdb applying MiXCR to the reads. The table lists about a million distinct CDR3 sequences, around 29% of them singletons. This clonotype came up a few times. Antigen unknown. J gave up 6 bases and V 7 bases, and 8 bases lay outside the gene matches. The CDR3 extends over 14 amino acids. CDR1 is LNHDA and CDR2 is SQIVND in the germline V gene (reference sequence). Study-level results: Cumulative public TCR beta family frequency identified CMV carriers with the relevant HLA. HLA-C-restricted CMV-specific TCR beta clonotypes prevailed in the ex vivo response.

The J gene is TRBJ2-2, the V gene TRBV19; 7 bases match TRBD1. This receptor was obtained from a human donor in good health (CMV status not recorded). Some clones in this sample may be carry-over from other donors' samples. This specimen consisted of cultured CD8+ T cells from PBMCs, obtained from culture after CMV antigen stimulation. The CDR3 loop reads CASNEQGTPGELFF. The CDR3 DNA reads as TGTGCCAGTAATGAACAGGGGACCCCCGGGGAGCTGTTTTTT. Based on the CDR3 plus reference TRBV19 and TRBJ2-2, the full variable domain is DGGITQSPKYLFRKEGQNVTLSCEQNLNHDAMYWYRQDPGQGLRLIYYSQIVNDFQKGDIAEGYSVSREKKESFPLTVTSAQKNPTAFYLCASNEQGTPGELFFGEGSRLTVL.